This T cell receptor beta chain stems from a study of cytotoxic CD8 clonotypes in ibrutinib-treated CLL. Overall study context: Response specimens were obtained following a median treatment duration of roughly 11 months, with a range of 6 to 36. Study-level points and caveats: Having risen at ibrutinib response, clonality had fallen back toward baseline by progression.

Here immunoSEQ multiplex PCR was the method, and the copy in TCRdb shows in-frame clones only, minus some. There are under 300,000 clones in the sample; 70% to 80% occur only once, and 5.6% lies in the top ten. A note on this clone: Its antigen remains unidentified.

V was pared by 4 bases and J by 7 bases, with 20 bases between. The CDR3 spans 15 residues. The germline V gene encodes CDR1 GTSNPN and CDR2 SVGIG (reference sequence). The rearrangement joins TRBV30 to TRBJ1-5, with D perhaps TRBD1 (6 bases). Sequencing used PBMCs, obtained at disease progression, from a patient treated with ibrutinib. The sequence was collected from a human donor with chronic lymphocytic leukemia. CDR3 DNA: TGTGCCTGGACCGCCCCCAGGGGCAGAGGGCAGCCCCAGCATTTT. It yields the protein CAWTAPRGRGQPQHF. Using reference TRBV30 and TRBJ1-5 for the parts outside the CDR3, the full variable domain is SQTIHQWPATLVQPVGSPLSLECTVEGTSNPNLYWYRQAAGRGLQLLFYSVGIGQISSEVPQNLSASRPQDRQFILSSKKLLLSDSGFYLCAWTAPRGRGQPQHFGDGTRLSIL.